There are many counts of the clone carrying this T cell receptor (beta chain). Its target is unknown. This entry is derived from a study of regulatory T cells in long-lasting Graves disease. General observations from the study: Among persistent patients, a larger number of public clonotypes were shared (around 3,000) than among newly diagnosed patients (roughly 970).

CDR3 size: 17 residues. V gave up 5 bases and J gave up 4 bases; unmatched junction bases: 13. Time point in this sample: newly diagnosed GD, antithyroid drugs for less than 3 months. PBMC RNA was the source of the TCR library. Arm-PCR with iRepertoire HTBI primers amplified the CDR3 regions for these TCR beta libraries. MiXCR was run by TCRdb on the multiplex PCR reads, yielding one entry per CDR3 protein. The table includes around 500,000 distinct CDR3 sequences, 9.5% to 15% detected once. Another study also made use of these data, one on T cells in Graves' hyperthyroidism and ophthalmopathy. That investigation notes: During a first-round RT-PCR of the TCR CDR3, the HTBI primer set was used.

This receptor was taken from a woman aged 25 to 39 with Graves disease. This sample comprised peripheral blood mononuclear cells (PBMCs), obtained at new diagnosis, from a patient treated with antithyroid drugs. The chain employs TRBV12-3 or TRBV12-4 and TRBJ1-1; 10 positions agree with TRBD1. CDR3 bases: TGTGCCAGCAGTCTCCCCGGGACAGGGGCGGGGGGCACTGAAGCTTTCTTT. Its translation is CASSLPGTGAGGTEAFF.